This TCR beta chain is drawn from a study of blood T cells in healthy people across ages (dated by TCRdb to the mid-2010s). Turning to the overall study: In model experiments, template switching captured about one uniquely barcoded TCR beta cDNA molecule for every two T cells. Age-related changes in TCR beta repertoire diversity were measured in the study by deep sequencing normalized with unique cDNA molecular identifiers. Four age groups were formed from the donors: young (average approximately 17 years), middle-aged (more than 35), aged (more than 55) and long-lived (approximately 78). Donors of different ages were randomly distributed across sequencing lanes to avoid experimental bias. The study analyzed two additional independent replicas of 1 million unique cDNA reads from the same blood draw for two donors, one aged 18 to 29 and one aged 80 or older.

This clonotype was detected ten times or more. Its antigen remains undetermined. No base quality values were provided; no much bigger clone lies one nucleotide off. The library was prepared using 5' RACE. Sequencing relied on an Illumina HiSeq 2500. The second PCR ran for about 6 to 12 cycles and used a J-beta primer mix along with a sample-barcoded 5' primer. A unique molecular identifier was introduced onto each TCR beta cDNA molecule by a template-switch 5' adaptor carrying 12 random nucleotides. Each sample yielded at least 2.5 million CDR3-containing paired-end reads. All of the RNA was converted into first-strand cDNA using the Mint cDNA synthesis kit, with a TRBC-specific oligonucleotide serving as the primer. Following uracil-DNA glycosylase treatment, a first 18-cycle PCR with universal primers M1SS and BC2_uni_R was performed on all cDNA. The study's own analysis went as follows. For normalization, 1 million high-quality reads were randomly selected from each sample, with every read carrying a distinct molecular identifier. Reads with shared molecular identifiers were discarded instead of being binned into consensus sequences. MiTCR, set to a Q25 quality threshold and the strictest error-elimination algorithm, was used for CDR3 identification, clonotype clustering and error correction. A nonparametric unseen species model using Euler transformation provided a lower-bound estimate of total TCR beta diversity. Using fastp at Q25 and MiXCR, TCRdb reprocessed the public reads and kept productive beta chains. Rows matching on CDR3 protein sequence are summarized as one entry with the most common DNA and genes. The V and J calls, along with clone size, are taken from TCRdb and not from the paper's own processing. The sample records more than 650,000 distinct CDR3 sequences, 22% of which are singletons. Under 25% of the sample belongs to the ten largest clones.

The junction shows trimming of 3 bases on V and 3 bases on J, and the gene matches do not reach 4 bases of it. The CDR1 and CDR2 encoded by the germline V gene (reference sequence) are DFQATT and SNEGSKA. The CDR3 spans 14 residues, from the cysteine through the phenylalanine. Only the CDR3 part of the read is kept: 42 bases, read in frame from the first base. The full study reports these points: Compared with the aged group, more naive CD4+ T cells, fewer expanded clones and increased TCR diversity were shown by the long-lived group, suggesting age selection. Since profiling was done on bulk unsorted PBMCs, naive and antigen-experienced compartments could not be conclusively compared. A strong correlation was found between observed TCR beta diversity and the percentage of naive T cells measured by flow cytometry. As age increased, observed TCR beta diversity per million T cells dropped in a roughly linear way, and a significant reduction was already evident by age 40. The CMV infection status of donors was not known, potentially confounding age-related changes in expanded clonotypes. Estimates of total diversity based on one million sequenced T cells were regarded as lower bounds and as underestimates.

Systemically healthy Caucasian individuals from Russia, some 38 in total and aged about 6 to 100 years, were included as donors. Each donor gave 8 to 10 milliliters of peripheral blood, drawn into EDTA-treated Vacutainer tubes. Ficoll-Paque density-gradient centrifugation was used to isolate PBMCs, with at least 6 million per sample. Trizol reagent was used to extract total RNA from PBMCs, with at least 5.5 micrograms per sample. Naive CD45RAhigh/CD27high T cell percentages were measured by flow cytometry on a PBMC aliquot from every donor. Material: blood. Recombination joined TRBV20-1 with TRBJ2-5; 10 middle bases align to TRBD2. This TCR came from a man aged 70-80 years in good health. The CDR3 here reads CSASRLAGEETQYF. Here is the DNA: TGCAGTGCTAGCCGTCTAGCGGGAGAAGAGACCCAGTACTTC.